A selection of T cell receptor beta chains follows, all from one sample in a study of T cells after yellow fever vaccination. TCRdb reanalysed the 5' RACE reads using MiXCR and keeps one entry per CDR3 protein. Counted here are a few hundred thousand distinct CDR3 sequences, 17% occurring once; the ten biggest clones make up 17%. This specimen was PBMCs, taken less than 6 days after the first yellow fever vaccination. Receptor source: a man between 18 and 29 years old who received the YFV17D yellow fever vaccine. Each CDR3 is given with its conserved first and last residue. Each record gives: clone size, CDR3 length, J gene, D gene, V gene, CDR3 protein, CDR3 DNA. The D gene is left open where the match is weak. Clone size is given for some rows only: seen once, a few or many times, or a class if the clone is expanded.

clone_size: NA
cdr3_length: 15
j_call: TRBJ2-1
d_call: TRBD2
v_call: TRBV29-1
cdr3_aa: CSVTSAGSSYNEQFF
cdr3_nt: TGCAGCGTGACATCAGCGGGGTCCTCCTACAATGAGCAGTTCTTC

clone_size: few
cdr3_length: 18
j_call: TRBJ2-7
d_call: TRBD1
v_call: TRBV11-2
cdr3_aa: CASSFGFFLGGDRNEQYF
cdr3_nt: TGTGCCAGCAGCTTTGGGTTTTTCCTAGGGGGCGATCGGAACGAGCAGTACTTC

clone_size: few
cdr3_length: 14
j_call: TRBJ2-7
d_call: NA
v_call: TRBV18
cdr3_aa: CASSGGTAKAEQYF
cdr3_nt: TGTGCCAGCTCGGGCGGGACAGCCAAGGCCGAGCAGTACTTC

clone_size: NA
cdr3_length: 15
j_call: TRBJ2-1
d_call: NA
v_call: TRBV27
cdr3_aa: CASSHLKVRYNEQFF
cdr3_nt: TGTGCCAGCAGCCATTTGAAGGTGAGGTACAATGAGCAGTTCTTC

clone_size: NA
cdr3_length: 15
j_call: TRBJ1-3
d_call: NA
v_call: TRBV28
cdr3_aa: CASSLDASSGNTIYF
cdr3_nt: TGTGCCAGCAGCTTGGACGCCAGCTCTGGAAACACCATATATTTT

clone_size: few
cdr3_length: 16
j_call: TRBJ2-2
d_call: NA
v_call: TRBV5-1
cdr3_aa: CASSSFLGENTGELFF
cdr3_nt: TGCGCCAGCAGCTCATTCCTCGGGGAGAACACCGGGGAGCTGTTTTTT

clone_size: NA
cdr3_length: 16
j_call: TRBJ2-3
d_call: NA
v_call: TRBV4-3
cdr3_aa: CASSQDLSMGSDTQYF
cdr3_nt: TGCGCCAGCAGCCAAGATCTTTCCATGGGTTCGGATACGCAGTATTTT

clone_size: few
cdr3_length: 15
j_call: TRBJ2-1
d_call: NA
v_call: TRBV9
cdr3_aa: CASSAGGGYYNEQFF
cdr3_nt: TGTGCCAGCAGCGCGGGGGGCGGGTACTACAATGAGCAGTTCTTC

clone_size: few
cdr3_length: 15
j_call: TRBJ1-5
d_call: TRBD1
v_call: TRBV12-3/TRBV12-4
cdr3_aa: CASSPGTGWAQPQHF
cdr3_nt: TGTGCCAGCAGCCCGGGGACAGGGTGGGCGCAGCCCCAGCATTTT

clone_size: NA
cdr3_length: 16
j_call: TRBJ2-5
d_call: TRBD2
v_call: TRBV7-2
cdr3_aa: CASSLVSGGARETQYF
cdr3_nt: TGTGCCAGCAGCTTAGTTAGCGGGGGGGCCCGCGAGACCCAGTACTTC

clone_size: few
cdr3_length: 14
j_call: TRBJ2-5
d_call: NA
v_call: TRBV7-9
cdr3_aa: CASSLAWQQETQYF
cdr3_nt: TGTGCCAGCAGCTTAGCATGGCAGCAAGAGACCCAGTACTTC

clone_size: NA
cdr3_length: 11
j_call: TRBJ2-4
d_call: TRBD1
v_call: TRBV20-1
cdr3_aa: CRVGTGYIQYF
cdr3_nt: TGCAGAGTCGGGACAGGGTACATTCAGTACTTC

clone_size: NA
cdr3_length: 15
j_call: TRBJ2-1
d_call: TRBD2
v_call: TRBV5-4
cdr3_aa: CASSPGGANYNEQFF
cdr3_nt: TGTGCCAGCAGCCCGGGAGGGGCGAACTACAATGAGCAGTTCTTC

clone_size: NA
cdr3_length: 15
j_call: TRBJ2-7
d_call: TRBD1
v_call: TRBV5-1
cdr3_aa: CASSLGQGFPYEQYF
cdr3_nt: TGCGCCAGCAGCTTGGGACAGGGATTCCCCTACGAGCAGTACTTC

clone_size: NA
cdr3_length: 13
j_call: TRBJ1-4
d_call: NA
v_call: TRBV28
cdr3_aa: CASSKPGDEKLFF
cdr3_nt: TGTGCCAGCAGTAAACCAGGGGACGAAAAACTGTTTTTT

clone_size: few
cdr3_length: 15
j_call: TRBJ2-1
d_call: NA
v_call: TRBV12-5
cdr3_aa: CASGLGGPSYNEQFF
cdr3_nt: TGTGCTAGTGGTTTGGGGGGGCCCTCCTACAATGAGCAGTTCTTC

clone_size: NA
cdr3_length: 14
j_call: TRBJ1-1
d_call: TRBD1
v_call: TRBV27
cdr3_aa: CASSGGQGRTEAFF
cdr3_nt: TGTGCCAGCAGTGGCGGACAGGGAAGGACTGAAGCTTTCTTT

clone_size: few
cdr3_length: 16
j_call: TRBJ2-1
d_call: TRBD2
v_call: TRBV7-3
cdr3_aa: CASSPSLAGGYNEQFF
cdr3_nt: TGTGCCAGCAGCCCTTCACTAGCGGGGGGATACAATGAGCAGTTCTTC

clone_size: many
cdr3_length: 17
j_call: TRBJ1-2
d_call: NA
v_call: TRBV30
cdr3_aa: CAWSVLDSEFSNYGYTF
cdr3_nt: TGTGCCTGGAGTGTACTCGACAGCGAGTTTTCTAACTATGGCTACACCTTC

clone_size: few
cdr3_length: 15
j_call: TRBJ2-3
d_call: TRBD1
v_call: TRBV24-1
cdr3_aa: CATSAGTGVTDTQYF
cdr3_nt: TGTGCCACCAGTGCCGGGACAGGCGTCACAGATACGCAGTATTTT

clone_size: few
cdr3_length: 15
j_call: TRBJ2-1
d_call: TRBD2
v_call: TRBV7-2
cdr3_aa: CASSPSSGGAFEQFF
cdr3_nt: TGTGCCAGCAGCCCTAGTAGCGGGGGGGCGTTTGAGCAGTTCTTC

clone_size: few
cdr3_length: 12
j_call: TRBJ1-6
d_call: NA
v_call: TRBV20-1
cdr3_aa: CSAKGNNSPLHF
cdr3_nt: TGCAGTGCTAAGGGGAATAATTCACCCCTCCACTTT

clone_size: few
cdr3_length: 15
j_call: TRBJ2-6
d_call: NA
v_call: TRBV5-1
cdr3_aa: CASSFDPPGANVLTF
cdr3_nt: TGCGCCAGCAGTTTCGACCCCCCCGGGGCCAACGTCCTGACTTTC

clone_size: NA
cdr3_length: 12
j_call: TRBJ1-5
d_call: NA
v_call: TRBV3-1
cdr3_aa: CASSQEGGPQHF
cdr3_nt: TGTGCCAGCAGCCAAGAAGGGGGGCCCCAGCATTTT

clone_size: NA
cdr3_length: 16
j_call: TRBJ2-3
d_call: TRBD1
v_call: TRBV11-2
cdr3_aa: CASFGRQGGITDTQYF
cdr3_nt: TGTGCCAGCTTTGGGAGACAGGGGGGTATCACAGATACGCAGTATTTT

clone_size: few
cdr3_length: 14
j_call: TRBJ1-6
d_call: NA
v_call: TRBV18
cdr3_aa: CASSPPYQDSPLHF
cdr3_nt: TGTGCCAGCTCACCCCCATACCAGGATTCACCCCTCCACTTT

clone_size: few
cdr3_length: 13
j_call: TRBJ2-7
d_call: NA
v_call: TRBV4-3
cdr3_aa: CASSQEPVSEQYF
cdr3_nt: TGCGCCAGCAGCCAAGAACCTGTCAGCGAGCAGTACTTC

clone_size: few
cdr3_length: 17
j_call: TRBJ2-2
d_call: TRBD1
v_call: TRBV28
cdr3_aa: CASSAPGQGTWTGELFF
cdr3_nt: TGTGCCAGCAGTGCCCCGGGACAGGGAACCTGGACCGGGGAGCTGTTTTTT

clone_size: NA
cdr3_length: 13
j_call: TRBJ1-2
d_call: NA
v_call: TRBV6-2/TRBV6-3
cdr3_aa: CASSYWQGQGYTF
cdr3_nt: TGTGCCAGCAGTTACTGGCAGGGGCAAGGCTACACCTTC

clone_size: NA
cdr3_length: 13
j_call: TRBJ2-5
d_call: TRBD1
v_call: TRBV10-3
cdr3_aa: CAIRGQGTETQYF
cdr3_nt: TGTGCCATCAGAGGACAGGGGACGGAGACCCAGTACTTC

clone_size: few
cdr3_length: 15
j_call: TRBJ1-4
d_call: TRBD1
v_call: TRBV6-5
cdr3_aa: CASSSLTGPNEKLFF
cdr3_nt: TGTGCCAGCAGTTCTCTGACAGGGCCGAATGAAAAACTGTTTTTT

clone_size: few
cdr3_length: 14
j_call: TRBJ1-3
d_call: NA
v_call: TRBV19
cdr3_aa: CASSIREVGNTIYF
cdr3_nt: TGTGCCAGTAGTATACGGGAGGTCGGAAACACCATATATTTT